The 21 T cell receptor beta chains reported below all come from one sample, sequenced in a study of blood T cell repertoires in COVID-19. Clones were sequenced by immunoSEQ multiplex PCR, and TCRdb holds only the in-frame ones, with some missing. This table holds about 370,000 clones, over 75% found once. The specimen was peripheral blood. Receptors were obtained from a woman aged 25 to 45 with COVID-19, enrolled during active disease.

CDR3 sequence reads: CASSLRPGGEQYF. Here the CDR3 DNA reads TGCGCCAGCAGCCTCCGGCCGGGGGGGGAGCAGTACTTC. This chain uses TRBV4-3 with TRBJ2-7; the match to TRBD2 covers 8 bases. Germline loops: CDR1 LGHNA, CDR2 YSLEER. V was clipped by 4 bases and J by 7 bases; unmatched bases: 6. This CDR3 spans 13 amino acids.

This chain uses TRBV6-5 with TRBJ2-1; 8 bases are shared with TRBD2. CDR3 size: 14 residues. V dropped 10 bases and J dropped 9; count of bases not matched to a gene: 14. Germline loops: CDR1 MNHEY, CDR2 SVGAGI. The CDR3 region is CATPKVREGFEQFF. CDR3 bases: TGTGCCACCCCTAAGGTCCGGGAGGGTTTTGAGCAGTTCTTC.

The rearrangement joins TRBV3-1 (or the pseudogene TRBV3-2) to TRBJ2-7, with 9 bases fitting TRBD1. Per germline, CDR1 LGHDT and CDR2 YNNKEL (reference sequence). CDR3 length equals 17 residues. The trim removed 3 bases at V and 2 bases at J, leaving 11 bases unmatched. Here the CDR3 reads CASSQWDRERETYEQYF. The CDR3 nucleotides are TGTGCCAGCAGCCAGTGGGACAGGGAGAGGGAAACCTACGAGCAGTACTTC.

With regard to this clone: This specimen includes other DNA sequences encoding the same CDR3. The chain links TRBV4-1 to TRBJ2-5, with TRBD1 identical over 7 bases. This CDR3 spans 14 amino acids. V was clipped by 1 base and J by 5 bases; unmatched bases: 4. The germline CDR1 and CDR2 sequences are MGHRA and YSYEKL. This CDR3 is CASSQGEGGETQYF. CDR3 in DNA: TGCGCCAGCAGCCAAGGAGAAGGGGGCGAGACCCAGTACTTC.

V gene TRBV3-1 (or the pseudogene TRBV3-2) combines with J gene TRBJ2-5; 11 positions agree with TRBD2. CDR3 size: 18 residues. V was pared by 4 bases and J by 1 base, with 11 bases of the junction left unmatched. Germline CDR1 reads LGHDT; CDR2 reads YNNKEL (reference sequence). The chain's CDR3 is CASSPSGGLAGGQETQYF. CDR3 nucleotides: TGTGCCAGCAGCCCGTCCGGCGGGCTAGCGGGAGGCCAAGAGACCCAGTACTTC.

The rearrangement joins TRBV27 to TRBJ2-7, with 13 positions matching TRBD2. The germline CDR1 and CDR2 sequences are MNHEY and SMNVEV (reference sequence). CDR3 size: 18 residues. Trimming took 6 bases from V and 0 from J; bases not matched to a gene: 11. The CDR3 here is CASRQRLAGGYSSYEQYF. The CDR3 region has the DNA TGTGCCAGCAGACAGAGACTAGCGGGAGGTTACAGCTCCTACGAGCAGTACTTC.

In its sample, this clone was seen a few times. The chain carries TRBV9 and TRBJ1-4; no clear D gene. Germline assignment: CDR1 SGDLS and CDR2 YYNGEE. With 0 bases removed from V and 8 bases from J, the gap between germline ends came to 14 bases. The CDR3 loop spans 15 amino acids. The CDR3 nucleotides are TGTGCCAGCAGCGTAGGTAACGAGGGAGGAGAAAAACTGTTTTTT. It translates to CASSVGNEGGEKLFF.

The V gene is TRBV28, the J gene TRBJ1-1; D unresolved. The germline V gene has CDR1 MDHEN and CDR2 SYDVKM. Trimming removed 6 bases at V and 6 bases at J, with 20 bases between. The CDR3 has 15 amino acids. The CDR3 is CASSPQLGMRAEAFF. CDR3 nucleotides: TGTGCCAGCAGCCCCCAACTGGGGATGAGGGCTGAAGCTTTCTTT.

V gene TRBV3-1 (or the pseudogene TRBV3-2) combines with J gene TRBJ2-5; 8 bases are shared with TRBD2. Germline lookup yields CDR1 LGHDT and CDR2 YNNKEL (reference sequence). The CDR3 contains 17 residues. The ends lost 4 bases at V and 5 bases at J; junction bases unmatched: 15. CDR3 DNA sequence: TGTGCCAGCAGCCGTTTAGCCTCGGGACTAGTCTTGGAGACCCAGTACTTC. Its protein is CASSRLASGLVLETQYF.

The chain couples TRBV28 to TRBJ2-4, with D possibly being TRBD1 (6 bases). Germline CDR1 reads MDHEN; CDR2 reads SYDVKM. There are 15 residues in the CDR3. Between the trimmed V and J ends, which lost 7 bases and 2 bases, there was a span of 15 bases. CDR3 bases: TGTGCCAGCAACGAACAGGGAACCCCCAAAAACATTCAGTACTTC. It specifies CASNEQGTPKNIQYF.

The chain carries TRBV7-9 and TRBJ2-7; 9 bases line up with TRBD1. The length of the CDR3 is 19 residues. The V and J ends lost 5 bases and 1 base, in that order; junction bases with no gene match: 18. The germline gives CDR1 SEHNR, CDR2 FQNEAQ (reference sequence). CDR3 sequence (DNA): TGTGCCAGCAGCCTGAGTCCCGGGACAGGGAAAGGGGGATCCTACGAGCAGTACTTC. Its protein is CASSLSPGTGKGGSYEQYF.

This rearrangement joins TRBV3-1 (or the pseudogene TRBV3-2) to TRBJ2-7; 9 bases agree with TRBD1. Trimming cost V 6 bases and J 0 bases; bases outside gene matches: 6. The CDR3 spans 15 residues. Germline V CDR1 and CDR2: LGHDT, YNNKEL (reference sequence). CDR3: CASSRGQGISYEQYF. Written as DNA, the CDR3 is TGTGCCAGCAGTCGGGGACAGGGTATCTCCTACGAGCAGTACTTC.

The chain couples TRBV5-1 to TRBJ2-1; 12 bases map to TRBD2. Per germline, CDR1 SGHRS and CDR2 YFSETQ. Trimming removed 0 bases from V and 10 bases from J; junction bases left unmatched: 11. The CDR3 contains 17 residues. The CDR3 nucleotides read TGCGCCAGCAGCTTGGAAAGACTAGCGGGAGCCGGAAGGGAGCAGTTCTTC. Protein: CASSLERLAGAGREQFF.

V and J are TRBV5-1 and TRBJ1-2; D perhaps matches TRBD1 (6 bases). CDR3 size: 15 residues. CDR1 is SGHRS and CDR2 is YFSETQ in the germline V gene. Trimming cost V 0 bases and J 3 bases, with 12 bases left between them. DNA for the CDR3: TGCGCCAGCAGCTTGGGAGGCAGGGGAGACTATGGCTACACCTTC. Protein sequence: CASSLGGRGDYGYTF.

The CDR3 nucleotides are TGCGCCAGCAGTGATGGGGGGACTGAAGCTTTCTTT. This sequence encodes CASSDGGTEAFF. The chain joins TRBV10-2 to TRBJ1-1; D is perhaps TRBD1 (5 bases). The CDR3 has 12 amino acids. The V and J ends lost 3 bases and 5 bases respectively, with 7 bases between them. Per the germline V gene, CDR1 is WSHSY and CDR2 is SAAADI.

CDR3 region: CASSYGLTYEQYF. The CDR3 coding sequence is TGTGCCAGCAGTTACGGACTTACCTACGAGCAGTACTTC. The chain combines TRBV6-2 or TRBV6-3 with TRBJ2-7; the D gene is possibly TRBD2 (5 bases). The CDR3 length is 13 residues. V gave up 2 bases and J gave up 2 bases, with 7 bases separating them. Germline CDR1 MNHEY, CDR2 SVGEGT.

The chain recombines TRBV11-3 with TRBJ1-1; the match to TRBD1 covers 8 bases. Germline trimming cut 5 bases from V and 4 bases from J; bases unmatched to any gene: 3. The CDR3 runs to 13 residues. CDR1 is SGHNT and CDR2 is YENEEA in the germline V gene. CDR3 bases: TGTGCCAGCAGCCCCGGACAGGGCACTGAAGCTTTCTTT. The encoded protein is CASSPGQGTEAFF. Full variable domain (remainder filled in from reference TRBV11-3 and TRBJ1-1): EAGVVQSPRYKIIEKKQPVAFWCNPISGHNTLYWYLQNLGQGPELLIRYENEEAVDDSQLPKDRFSAERLKGVDSTLKIQPAELGDSAVYLCASSPGQGTEAFFGQGTRLTVV.

The genes are TRBV21-1 and TRBJ2-5; the table's D gene call, TRBD1, was not cross checked with the DNA. TRBV21-1 is recorded as a pseudogene. The CDR3 totals 13 residues. The CDR3 region is CASSKDRGETQYF. The CDR3 coding sequence is TGTGCCAGCAGCAAGGACAGGGGAGAGACCCAGTACTTC.

The gene calls are TRBV6-5 and TRBJ2-6, with D uncertain. The V and J ends lost 7 bases and 0 bases respectively, with 10 bases between them. Germline CDR1 reads MNHEY; CDR2 reads SVGAGI. This CDR3 is 15 amino acids long. This CDR3 is CASTPGVSGANVLTF. The CDR3 DNA reads as TGTGCCAGCACCCCGGGTGTCTCTGGGGCCAACGTCCTGACTTTC.

The chain is built from TRBV18 and TRBJ2-3, with D possibly matching TRBD2 (5 bases). Deletions cut 3 bases from V and 5 bases from J, with 9 bases between. Germline CDR1 KGHSH, CDR2 LQKENI. CDR3 length: 13 residues. The CDR3 reads CASSPRDGDTQYF. In nucleotides, the CDR3 is TGTGCCAGCTCACCTCGGGATGGAGATACGCAGTATTTT.

The V and J genes are TRBV5-1 and TRBJ2-5, with 7 nucleotides matching TRBD2. Germline CDR1 reads SGHRS; CDR2 reads YFSETQ. The CDR3 is 13 amino acids. V lost 6 bases, J lost 4 bases, and 6 bases stayed unmatched. DNA of the CDR3: TGCGCCAGCACTCGGGGGAGGGGAGAGACCCAGTACTTC. Protein: CASTRGRGETQYF.